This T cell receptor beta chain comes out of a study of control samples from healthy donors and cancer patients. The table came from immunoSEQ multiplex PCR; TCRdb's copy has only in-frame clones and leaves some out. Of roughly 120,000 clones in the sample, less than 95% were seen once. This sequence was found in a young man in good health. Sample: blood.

CDR3 residues: CASGARRPEQYF. Here the CDR3 DNA reads TGTGCCAGCGGGGCCCGCCGCCCTGAGCAGTACTTC. The chain joins TRBV27 to TRBJ2-7; D is perhaps TRBD1 (5 bases). This CDR3 contains 12 residues. Trimming removed 8 bases at V and 7 bases at J, with 15 bases between. The germline V gene encodes CDR1 MNHEY and CDR2 SMNVEV (reference sequence).